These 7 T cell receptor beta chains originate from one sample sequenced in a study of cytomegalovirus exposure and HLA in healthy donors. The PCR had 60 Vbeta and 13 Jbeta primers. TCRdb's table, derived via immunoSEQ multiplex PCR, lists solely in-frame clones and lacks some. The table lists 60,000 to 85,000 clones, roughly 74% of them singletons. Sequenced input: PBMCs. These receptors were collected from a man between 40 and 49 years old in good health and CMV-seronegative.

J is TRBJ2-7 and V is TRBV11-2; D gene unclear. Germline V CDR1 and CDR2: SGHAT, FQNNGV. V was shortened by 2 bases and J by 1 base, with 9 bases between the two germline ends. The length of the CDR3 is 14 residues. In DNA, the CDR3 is TGTGCCAGCAGCTTACTGAGAAGTTCCTACGAGCAGTACTTC. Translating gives CASSLLRSSYEQYF.

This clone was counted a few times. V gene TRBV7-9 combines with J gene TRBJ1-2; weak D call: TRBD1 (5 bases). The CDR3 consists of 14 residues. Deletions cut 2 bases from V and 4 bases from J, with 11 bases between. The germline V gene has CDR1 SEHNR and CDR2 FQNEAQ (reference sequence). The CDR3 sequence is CASSLQGNSYGYTF. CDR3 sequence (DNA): TGTGCCAGCAGCTTACAGGGAAATAGCTATGGCTACACCTTC.

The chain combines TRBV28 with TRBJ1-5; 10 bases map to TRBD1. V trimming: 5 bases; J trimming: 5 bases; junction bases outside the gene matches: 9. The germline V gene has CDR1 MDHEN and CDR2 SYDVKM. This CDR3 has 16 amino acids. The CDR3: CASSAGTGVKHQPQHF. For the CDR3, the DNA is TGTGCCAGCAGTGCCGGGACAGGGGTCAAACATCAGCCCCAGCATTTT.

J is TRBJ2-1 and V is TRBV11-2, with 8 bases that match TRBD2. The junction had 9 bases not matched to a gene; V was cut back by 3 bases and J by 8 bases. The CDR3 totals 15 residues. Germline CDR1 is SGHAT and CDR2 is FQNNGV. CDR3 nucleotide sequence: TGTGCCAGCAGCTTTTTTCGGGGGGGCATCCATGAGCAGTTCTTC. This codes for CASSFFRGGIHEQFF.

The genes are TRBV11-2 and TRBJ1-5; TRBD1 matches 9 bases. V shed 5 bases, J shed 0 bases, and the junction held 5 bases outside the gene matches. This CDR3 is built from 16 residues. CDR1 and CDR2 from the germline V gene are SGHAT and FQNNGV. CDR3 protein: CASSRGTGNSNQPQHF. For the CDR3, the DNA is TGTGCCAGCAGCCGAGGGACAGGGAATAGCAATCAGCCCCAGCATTTT.

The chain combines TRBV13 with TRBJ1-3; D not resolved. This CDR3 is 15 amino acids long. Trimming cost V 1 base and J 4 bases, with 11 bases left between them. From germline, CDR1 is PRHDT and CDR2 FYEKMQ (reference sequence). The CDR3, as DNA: TGTGCCAGCAGCTTAGTTTTATCTCGGGGAAACACCATATATTTT. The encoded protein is CASSLVLSRGNTIYF.

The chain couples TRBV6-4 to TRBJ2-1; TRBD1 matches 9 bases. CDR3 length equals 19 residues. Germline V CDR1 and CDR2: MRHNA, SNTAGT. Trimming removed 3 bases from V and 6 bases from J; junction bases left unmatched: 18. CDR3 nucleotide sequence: TGTGCCAGCAGTGAAACCGGGACAGGGCGATGGGGGGCTTTCAATGAGCAGTTCTTC. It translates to CASSETGTGRWGAFNEQFF.